Listed below are T cell receptor beta chains from one sample, sequenced in a study of cytomegalovirus exposure and HLA in healthy donors. Repertoires were generated with immunoSEQ multiplex PCR, while TCRdb's copy carries only in-frame clones and drops some. Here the sample spans 170,000 or so clones, just under 80% being singletons. The specimen was PBMCs. The receptors derive from a woman aged 45-59 years in good health and CMV-seropositive. The CDR3 runs from the conserved cysteine through the conserved F or W. The D gene is left open where the match is weak. Clone size is not always given. Where it is, it says once, few, many or a class for expanded clones.

CDR3aa	CDR3nt	d_gene	j_gene	abundance	v_gene
CASSQGQWGDFQEARHF	TGCGCCAGCAGCCAAGGACAATGGGGGGACTTCCAAGAGGCCAGACACTTC	NA	TRBJ2-7	NA	TRBV4-1
CASRRETESQHF	TGTGCCAGCAGGAGGGAGACGGAGTCCCAGCATTTT	NA	TRBJ1-5	NA	TRBV2
CASSLGGDRYEQYF	TGTGCCAGCAGCTTAGGGGGGGATCGATACGAGCAGTACTTC	NA	TRBJ2-7	once	TRBV7-6
CASTPLRDRDGNEQFF	TGTGCCAGCACCCCTTTACGGGACAGGGATGGCAATGAGCAGTTCTTC	TRBD1	TRBJ2-1	NA	TRBV28
CASSTLRSGAGNTIYF	TGTGCCAGCAGCACTCTCCGGTCCGGGGCTGGAAACACCATATATTTT	NA	TRBJ1-3	NA	TRBV5-4
CAWSVEAREQYF	TGTGCCTGGAGTGTAGAGGCCCGTGAGCAGTACTTC	NA	TRBJ2-7	NA	TRBV30
CASSSTSGPQETQYF	TGTGCCAGCAGTTCCACTAGCGGCCCCCAAGAGACCCAGTACTTC	TRBD2	TRBJ2-5	NA	TRBV6-5
CASSLGQGVGNQPQHF	TGTGCCAGCAGCTTAGGTCAGGGGGTTGGCAATCAGCCCCAGCATTTT	TRBD1	TRBJ1-5	NA	TRBV7-9
CASSRQVFTEAFF	TGTGCCAGTAGTAGACAGGTCTTCACTGAAGCTTTCTTT	NA	TRBJ1-1	NA	TRBV19
CASSLRENTEAFF	TGTGCCAGCAGTTTACGGGAGAACACTGAAGCTTTCTTT	NA	TRBJ1-1	NA	TRBV6-5
CATSRTGRIDTEAFF	TGTGCCACCAGCAGGACAGGGAGGATAGACACTGAAGCTTTCTTT	TRBD1	TRBJ1-1	NA	TRBV15
CASSFDRGFGQETQYF	TGTGCCAGCAGCTTCGACAGGGGGTTTGGGCAAGAGACCCAGTACTTC	TRBD1	TRBJ2-5	NA	TRBV7-8
CASRGPVNEQYF	TGTGCCAGCAGGGGGCCGGTAAACGAGCAGTACTTC	NA	TRBJ2-7	NA	TRBV11-3
CATSRATSGDWHKDEQFF	TGTGCCACCAGCAGAGCCACCAGCGGGGATTGGCACAAGGATGAGCAGTTCTTC	TRBD2	TRBJ2-1	few	TRBV15
CASSAGRTSGSTDTQYF	TGTGCCAGCAGCGCGGGCAGGACTAGCGGGTCCACAGATACGCAGTATTTT	TRBD2	TRBJ2-3	NA	TRBV9
CASSGQMASTDTQYF	TGTGCCAGCAGTGGGCAGATGGCTAGCACAGATACGCAGTATTTT	NA	TRBJ2-3	NA	TRBV6-5
CASSIGTAPYEQYF	TGTGCCAGTAGTATCGGGACAGCTCCCTACGAGCAGTACTTC	TRBD1	TRBJ2-7	once	TRBV19
CASGLGAGSLGNTIYF	TGTGCCAGCGGTTTAGGGGCCGGAAGTCTTGGAAACACCATATATTTT	NA	TRBJ1-3	NA	TRBV27
CAWSRRTSGSYEQYF	TGTGCCTGGAGTAGGCGGACTAGCGGCTCCTACGAGCAGTACTTC	TRBD2	TRBJ2-7	NA	TRBV30
CASSGGGTGEGQYF	TGTGCCAGCAGCGGAGGTGGGACAGGGGAAGGGCAGTACTTC	TRBD1	TRBJ2-7	few	TRBV27
CASSKGGGHNEQFF	TGTGCCAGTTCTAAAGGGGGTGGACACAATGAGCAGTTCTTC	NA	TRBJ2-1	NA	TRBV6-1
CASSPDGNYGYTF	TGTGCCAGCAGCCCCGACGGGAACTATGGCTACACCTTC	NA	TRBJ1-2	NA	TRBV28
CSVGELTEAFF	TGCAGCGTTGGAGAACTGACTGAAGCTTTCTTT	NA	TRBJ1-1	few	TRBV29-1